The sequence of this TCR beta chain was determined in a study of shared clonotypes between healthy human individuals. Background on the study: CD4 naive and memory got three plates each, CD8 naive two, CD8 memory one.

On this clone: What it binds is unknown.

The CDR3 spans 17 residues. Germline V gene lookup returns CDR1 LGHNA and CDR2 YNFKEQ. Trimming took off 0 bases at V and 0 bases at J, with 12 bases between the two ends. Produced via immunoSEQ multiplex PCR; TCRdb's table is partial and in-frame only. The sample carries approximately 2,300,000 clones, around 90% recorded once. Study observations and caveats: There were few donors, and this limited the genetic and exposure-history diversity represented. Relative to memory subsets, naive subsets generally showed larger estimated richness.

This clonotype was obtained from a man aged 18 to 29 in good health. Some clones in this sample may be carry-over from other donors' samples. The source material was naive CD4+ T cells from PBMCs. Documented subset: CD45RA+ positively selected. The chain employs TRBV4-2 and TRBJ2-4; unclear D gene. The CDR3 coding sequence is TGTGCCAGCAGCCAAGATATTGCAGTCCTAGCCAAAAACATTCAGTACTTC. Residues: CASSQDIAVLAKNIQYF.